This T cell receptor beta chain was captured by sequencing in a study of blood T cell repertoires in COVID-19. Study details: COVID-19 samples collected from the United States, Italy and Spain covered acute and convalescent phases. PBMCs, B-cell-depleted T cells, or T cells were the source of the cDNA or gDNA that made up the material.

Original processing notes: Researchers report that nucleated cell counts were estimated from reference gene primer amplification. TCRdb's table, derived via immunoSEQ multiplex PCR, lists solely in-frame clones and lacks some. That table furnishes V, J and clone size, whereas the DNA furnished D and trimming. The data hold about 270,000 clones, with approximately 85% observed a single time. Clinical history as reported by participants underpinned cohort assignment. V was cut by 4 bases and J by 1 base, with 19 bases left in between. Germline V gene data show CDR1 as GTSNPN and CDR2 as SVGIG (reference sequence). There are 16 residues in the CDR3. This clone turned up a few times.

This sequence originates from a woman aged 50 to 65 with acute COVID-19. Sequenced: PBMCs or T cells enriched from blood (not recorded which). The chain is built from TRBV30 and TRBJ1-1, with D possibly being TRBD1 (5 bases). CDR3 sequence: CAWKRAGGIGNTEAFF. The CDR3 nucleotides read TGTGCCTGGAAGAGAGCCGGGGGAATAGGGAACACTGAAGCTTTCTTT.